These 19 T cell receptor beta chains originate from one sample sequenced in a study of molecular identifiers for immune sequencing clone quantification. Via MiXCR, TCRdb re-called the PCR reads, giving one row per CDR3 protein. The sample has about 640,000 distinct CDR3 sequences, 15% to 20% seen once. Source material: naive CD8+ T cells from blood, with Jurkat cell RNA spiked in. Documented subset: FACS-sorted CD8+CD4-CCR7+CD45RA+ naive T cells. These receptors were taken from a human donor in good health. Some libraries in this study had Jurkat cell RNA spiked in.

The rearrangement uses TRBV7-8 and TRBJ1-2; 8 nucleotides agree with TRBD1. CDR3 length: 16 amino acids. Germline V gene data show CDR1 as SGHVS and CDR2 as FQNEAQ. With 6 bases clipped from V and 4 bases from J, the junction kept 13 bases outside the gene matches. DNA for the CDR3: TGTGCCAGCAGTCCAGGGGGCTTGTTCAGTCCCTATGGCTACACCTTC. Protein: CASSPGGLFSPYGYTF. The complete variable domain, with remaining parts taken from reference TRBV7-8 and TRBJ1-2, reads GAGVSQSPRYKVAKRGQDVALRCDPISGHVSLFWYQQALGQGPEFLTYFQNEAQLDKSGLPSDRFFAERPEGSVSTLKIQRTQQEDSAVYLCASSPGGLFSPYGYTFGSGTRLTVV.

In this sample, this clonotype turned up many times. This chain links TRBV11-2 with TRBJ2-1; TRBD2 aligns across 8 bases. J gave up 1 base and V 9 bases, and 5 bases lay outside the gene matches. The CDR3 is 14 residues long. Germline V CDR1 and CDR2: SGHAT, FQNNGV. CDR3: CASTSGSSYNEQFF. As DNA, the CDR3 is TGTGCCAGTACGAGCGGGAGTTCCTACAATGAGCAGTTCTTC.

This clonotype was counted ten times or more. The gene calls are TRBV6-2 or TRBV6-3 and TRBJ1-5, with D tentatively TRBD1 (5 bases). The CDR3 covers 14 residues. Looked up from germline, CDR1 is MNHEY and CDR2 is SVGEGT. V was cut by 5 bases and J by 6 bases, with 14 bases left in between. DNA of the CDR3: TGTGCCAGCAGTCCGGTCCGGGGGATTCAGCCCCAGCATTTT. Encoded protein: CASSPVRGIQPQHF.

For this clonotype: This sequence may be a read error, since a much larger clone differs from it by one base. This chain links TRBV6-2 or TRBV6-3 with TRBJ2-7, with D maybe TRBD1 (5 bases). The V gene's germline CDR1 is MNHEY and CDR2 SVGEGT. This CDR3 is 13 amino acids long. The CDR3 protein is CASSLTWGIELYF. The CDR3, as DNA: TGTGCCAGCAGCCTTACCTGGGGCATCGAGCTGTACTTC.

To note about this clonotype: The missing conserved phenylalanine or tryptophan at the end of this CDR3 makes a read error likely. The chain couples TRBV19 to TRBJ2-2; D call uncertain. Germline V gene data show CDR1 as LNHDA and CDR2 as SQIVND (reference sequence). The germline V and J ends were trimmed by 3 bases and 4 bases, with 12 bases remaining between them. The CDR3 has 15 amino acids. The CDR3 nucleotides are TGTGCCAGTAGTATGGCCGGAAGAGCCACCGGGGAGCTGTTTCTT. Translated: CASSMAGRATGELFL.

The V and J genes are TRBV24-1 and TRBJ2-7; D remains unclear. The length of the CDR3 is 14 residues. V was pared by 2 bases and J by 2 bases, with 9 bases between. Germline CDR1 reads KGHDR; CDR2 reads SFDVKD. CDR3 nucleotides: TGTGCCACCAGTGATTCTAACTCACCCTACGAGCAGTACTTC. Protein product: CATSDSNSPYEQYF.

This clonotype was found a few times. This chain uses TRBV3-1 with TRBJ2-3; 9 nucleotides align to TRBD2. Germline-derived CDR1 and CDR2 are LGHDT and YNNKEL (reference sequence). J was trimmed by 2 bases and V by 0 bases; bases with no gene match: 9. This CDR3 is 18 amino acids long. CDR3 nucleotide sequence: TGTGCCAGCAGCCAAGATCTGGCTAGCGGGATACTCACAGATACGCAGTATTTT. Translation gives CASSQDLASGILTDTQYF.

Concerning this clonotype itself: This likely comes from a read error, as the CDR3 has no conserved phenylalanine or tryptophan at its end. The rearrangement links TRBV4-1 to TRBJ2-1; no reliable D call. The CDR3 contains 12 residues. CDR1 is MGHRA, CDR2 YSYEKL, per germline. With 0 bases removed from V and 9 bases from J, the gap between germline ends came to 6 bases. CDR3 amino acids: CASSQEGTEQFL. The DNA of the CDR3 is TGCGCCAGCAGCCAAGAGGGAACTGAGCAGTTCCTC.

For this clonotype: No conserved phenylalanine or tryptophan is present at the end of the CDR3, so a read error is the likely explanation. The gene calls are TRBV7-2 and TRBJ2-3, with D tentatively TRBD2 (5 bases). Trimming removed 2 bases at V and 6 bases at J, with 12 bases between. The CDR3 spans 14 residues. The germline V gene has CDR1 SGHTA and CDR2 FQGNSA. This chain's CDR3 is CASSLLRRADTQYS. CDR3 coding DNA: TGTGCCAGCAGCTTATTGCGGCGGGCCGATACGCAGTATTCT.

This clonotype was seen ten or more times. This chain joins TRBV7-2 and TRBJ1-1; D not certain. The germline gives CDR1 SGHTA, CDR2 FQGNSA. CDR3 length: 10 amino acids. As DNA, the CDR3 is TGTGCTGTGGGATCCGCTGAAGCTTTCTTT. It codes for CAVGSAEAFF. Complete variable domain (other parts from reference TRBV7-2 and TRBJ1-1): GAGVSQSPSNKVTEKGKDVELRCDPISGHTALYWYRQSLGQGLEFLIYFQGNSAPDKSGLPSDRFSAERTGGSVSTLTIQRTQQEDSAVYLCAVGSAEAFFGQGTRLTVV.

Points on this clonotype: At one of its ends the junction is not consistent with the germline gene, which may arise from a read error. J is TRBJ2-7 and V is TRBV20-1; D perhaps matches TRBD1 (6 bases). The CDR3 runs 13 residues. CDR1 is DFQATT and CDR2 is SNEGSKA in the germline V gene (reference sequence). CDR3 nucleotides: TGCAGGGCTAGACAAGGGACAACCTACGCGCAGTACTTC. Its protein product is CRARQGTTYAQYF.

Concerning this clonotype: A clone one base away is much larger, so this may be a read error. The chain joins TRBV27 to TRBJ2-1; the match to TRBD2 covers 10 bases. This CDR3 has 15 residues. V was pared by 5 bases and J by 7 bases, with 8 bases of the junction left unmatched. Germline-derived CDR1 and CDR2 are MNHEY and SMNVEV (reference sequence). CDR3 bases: TGTGCCAGCAGTGAAGGGGCTAGCGGGGGAAATGAGCAGTTCTTC. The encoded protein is CASSEGASGGNEQFF.

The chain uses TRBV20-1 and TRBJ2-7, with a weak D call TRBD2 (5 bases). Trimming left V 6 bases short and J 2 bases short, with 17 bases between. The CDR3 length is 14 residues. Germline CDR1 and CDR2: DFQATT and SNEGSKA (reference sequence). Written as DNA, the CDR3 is TGCAGTGCAAAAGCCGAGACGGGGACCTACGAGCAGTACTTC. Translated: CSAKAETGTYEQYF.

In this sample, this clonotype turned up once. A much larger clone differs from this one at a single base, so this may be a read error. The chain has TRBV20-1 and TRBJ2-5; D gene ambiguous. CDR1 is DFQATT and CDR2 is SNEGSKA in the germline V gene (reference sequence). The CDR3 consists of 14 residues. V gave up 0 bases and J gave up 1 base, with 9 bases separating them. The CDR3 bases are TGCAGTGCTAGAGAGTGGTCGAGCCAAGAGACCCAGTACTTC. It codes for CSAREWSSQETQYF.

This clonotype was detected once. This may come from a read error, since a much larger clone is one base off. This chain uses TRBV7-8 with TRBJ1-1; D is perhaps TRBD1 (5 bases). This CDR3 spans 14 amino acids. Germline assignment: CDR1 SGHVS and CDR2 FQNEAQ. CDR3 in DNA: TGTGCCAGCAGCTTAGCCTCAGGGTACACTGAAGCTCTCTTT. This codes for CASSLASGYTEALF.

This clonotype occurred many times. This chain's CDR3 is CASSHGLAGSTDTQYF. CDR3 DNA: TGTGCCAGCAGTCACGGACTAGCGGGCAGCACAGATACGCAGTATTTT. V is TRBV6-5 and J is TRBJ2-3; 11 bases are a match to TRBD2. J gave up 0 bases and V 5 bases, and 4 bases lay outside the gene matches. CDR1 MNHEY and CDR2 SVGAGI come from the germline V gene. The CDR3 has 16 residues.

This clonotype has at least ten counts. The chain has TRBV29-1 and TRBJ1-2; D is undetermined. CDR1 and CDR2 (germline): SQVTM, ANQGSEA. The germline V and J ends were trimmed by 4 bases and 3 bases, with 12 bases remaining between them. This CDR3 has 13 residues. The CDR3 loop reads CSVASTLDYGYTF. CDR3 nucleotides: TGCAGCGTTGCCAGTACGCTGGACTATGGCTACACCTTC.

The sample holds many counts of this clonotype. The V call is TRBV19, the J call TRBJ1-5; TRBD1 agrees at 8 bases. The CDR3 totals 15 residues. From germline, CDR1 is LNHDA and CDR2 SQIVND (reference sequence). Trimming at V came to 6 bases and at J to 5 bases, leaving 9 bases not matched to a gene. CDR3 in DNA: TGTGCCAGTAGCCCGTCCGGGACAGGTCATCAGCCCCAGCATTTT. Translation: CASSPSGTGHQPQHF.

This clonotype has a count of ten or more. CDR3 DNA: TGTGCCAGCAATCCTCTGGGACTAACTAATGAAAAACTGTTTTTT. Protein product: CASNPLGLTNEKLFF. This rearrangement joins TRBV6-1 to TRBJ1-4; D is perhaps TRBD1 (5 bases). CDR1 MNHNS and CDR2 SASEGT come from the germline V gene. This CDR3 region has 15 residues. Trimming took off 7 bases at V and 1 base at J, with 13 bases between the two ends.